This T cell receptor beta chain was sequenced for a study of molecular identifiers for immune sequencing clone quantification. Concerning this clonotype itself: The antigen is undetermined.

V shed 1 base and J shed 4 bases, with 12 bases lying between them. Germline loops: CDR1 LGHNA, CDR2 YSLEER. CDR3 length: 15 residues. Previously described methods and listed TCR primers produced bulk TCR libraries. TCRdb re-called the PCR reads through MiXCR, storing one row per CDR3 protein. The sample gives over 35,000 distinct CDR3 sequences, nearly 25% of which show up once; around 0.97% is in the top ten. Study-level results: Jurkat TCR RNA spiked in from one cell could reportedly be detected among about 1.1 million naive cells. Clones that had above 20 RNA copies took up over 99% of effector molecules but under 1% in naive cells.

This chain links TRBV4-3 with TRBJ2-3; D not resolved. The clonotype was recovered from a human donor in good health. Some libraries in this study had Jurkat cell RNA spiked in. The sample consisted of naive CD8+ T cells from blood, with Jurkat cell RNA spiked in. Sample subset: FACS-sorted CD8+CD4-CCR7+CD45RA+ naive T cells. The CDR3 DNA reads TGCGCCAGCAGCCAAGCCTATCTGCGCCCAGATACGCAGTATTTT. As protein: CASSQAYLRPDTQYF.